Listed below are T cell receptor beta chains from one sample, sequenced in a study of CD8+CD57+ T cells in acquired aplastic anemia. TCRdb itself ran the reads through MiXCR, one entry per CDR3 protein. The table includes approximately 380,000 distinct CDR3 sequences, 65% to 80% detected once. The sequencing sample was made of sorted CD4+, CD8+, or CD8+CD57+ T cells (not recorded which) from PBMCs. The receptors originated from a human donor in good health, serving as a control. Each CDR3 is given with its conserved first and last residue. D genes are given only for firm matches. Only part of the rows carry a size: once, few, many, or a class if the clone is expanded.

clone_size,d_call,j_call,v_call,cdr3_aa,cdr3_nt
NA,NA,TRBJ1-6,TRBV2,CASSLPGVTGDMDSPLHF,TGTGCCAGCAGTTTGCCGGGTGTCACAGGCGATATGGATTCACCCCTCCACTTT
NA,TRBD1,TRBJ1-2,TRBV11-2,CASRVRGQDDGYGYTF,TGTGCCAGCAGGGTACGGGGACAGGACGACGGCTATGGCTACACCTTC
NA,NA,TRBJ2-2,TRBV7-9,CASSPPTRRRIRGF,TGTGCCAGCAGTCCCCCGACGCGCCGTAGGATCCGGGGGTTT
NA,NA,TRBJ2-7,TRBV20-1,CSASPAGSYNEQYF,TGCAGTGCTTCCCCTGCGGGGTCTTACAACGAGCAGTACTTC
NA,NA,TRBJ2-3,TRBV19,CARSLGRGATDTQYF,TGTGCCAGAAGTCTTGGTAGGGGGGCCACAGATACGCAGTATTTT
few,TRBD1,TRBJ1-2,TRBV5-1,CASSPQGAGLTNYGYTF,TGCGCCAGCAGCCCACAGGGGGCAGGGCTCACCAACTATGGCTACACCTTC
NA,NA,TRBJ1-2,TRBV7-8,CASSLLYGSSYEQYTF,TGTGCCAGCAGCTTACTTTATGGCAGCTCCTACGAGCAGTACACCTTC
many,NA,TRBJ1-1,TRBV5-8,CASIGLGSTAEAFF,TGTGCCAGCATAGGTTTAGGTTCAACGGCTGAAGCTTTCTTT
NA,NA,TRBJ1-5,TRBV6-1,CASTMDTNQPQHF,TGTGCCAGCACCATGGACACCAATCAGCCCCAGCATTTT
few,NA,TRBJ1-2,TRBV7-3,CASSPEVRAGYTF,TGTGCCAGCAGTCCCGAGGTTAGGGCCGGCTACACCTTC
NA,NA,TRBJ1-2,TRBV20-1,CSARMVLTYGYTF,TGCAGTGCTAGAATGGTCCTTACTTATGGCTACACCTTC
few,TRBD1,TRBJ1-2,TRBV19,CASAGQLDGYTF,TGTGCCAGTGCGGGACAGCTTGATGGCTACACCTTC
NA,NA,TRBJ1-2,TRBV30,CAWRKPQQGYGYTF,TGTGCCTGGAGAAAACCCCAGCAGGGCTATGGCTACACCTTC
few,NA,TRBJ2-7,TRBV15,CATSRDRPYEQYF,TGTGCCACCAGCAGAGATAGGCCCTACGAGCAGTACTTC
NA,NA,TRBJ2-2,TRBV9,CASSDIPGGSYTGELFF,TGTGCCAGCAGTGACATCCCTGGCGGGTCGTACACCGGGGAGCTGTTTTTT
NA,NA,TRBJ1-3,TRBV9,CASSEDPTRGNTIYF,TGCGCCAGCAGCGAGGACCCGACACGCGGAAACACCATATATTTT
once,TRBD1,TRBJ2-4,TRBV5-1,CASSQQGLRDIQYF,TGCGCCAGCAGTCAACAGGGGTTGAGGGACATTCAGTACTTC
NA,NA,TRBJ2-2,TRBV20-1,CSASVGSNTGELFF,TGCAGTGCATCAGTAGGGTCGAACACCGGGGAGCTGTTTTTT
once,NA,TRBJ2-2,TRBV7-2,CASSSDRGRTGKLFF,TGTGCCAGCAGTTCGGATAGGGGTCGCACCGGGAAGCTGTTTTTT
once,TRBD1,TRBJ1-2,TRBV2,CASTGGRRDYGYTF,TGTGCCAGCACAGGGGGCAGGCGGGACTATGGCTACACCTTC
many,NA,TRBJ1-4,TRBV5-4,CASSKGGVREKLFF,TGTGCCAGCAGCAAAGGGGGGGTGCGCGAAAAACTGTTTTTT
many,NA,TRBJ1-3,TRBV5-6,CASSFPDGSGNTIYF,TGTGCCAGCAGTTTTCCAGACGGCTCTGGAAACACCATATATTTT
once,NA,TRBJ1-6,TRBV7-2,CASSWARLNLPLQF,TGTGCCAGCAGCTGGGCCAGGCTGAATTTACCCCTGCAGTTT
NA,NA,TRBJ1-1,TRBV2,CASSVRPADTYAFF,TGTGCCAGCAGCGTCCGACCGGCGGACACTTACGCTTTCTTT
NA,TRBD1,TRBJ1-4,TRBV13,CASSRGTGDEKLFF,TGTGCCAGCAGCCGGGGGACAGGGGATGAAAAACTGTTTTTT
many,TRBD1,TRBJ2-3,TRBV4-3,CASSHQGDPTDTQYF,TGCGCCAGCAGCCATCAGGGGGACCCCACAGATACGCAGTATTTT
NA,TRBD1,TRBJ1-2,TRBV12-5,CASGLVLTGQGCYGYTF,TGTGCTAGTGGTTTGGTACTGACGGGACAGGGGTGCTATGGCTACACCTTC
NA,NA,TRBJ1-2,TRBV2,CASSRRDGVDGYTF,TGTGCCAGCAGTCGGCGGGACGGGGTAGATGGCTACACCTTC
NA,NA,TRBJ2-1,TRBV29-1,CSVSENNEQFF,TGCAGCGTTTCGGAGAACAATGAGCAGTTCTTC
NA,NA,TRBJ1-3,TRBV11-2,CASSQGGGAGNTIYF,TGTGCCAGCAGCCAAGGGGGGGGGGCTGGAAACACCATATATTTT
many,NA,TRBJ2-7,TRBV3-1,CASSRGGTLEGYEQYF,TGTGCCAGCAGCCGAGGAGGGACACTTGAGGGCTACGAGCAGTACTTC
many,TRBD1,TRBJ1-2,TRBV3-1,CASSYGTGGYGYTF,TGTGCCAGCAGCTACGGGACAGGGGGGTATGGCTACACCTTC
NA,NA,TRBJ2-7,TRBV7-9,CASSLASRQAISYEQYF,TGTGCCAGCAGCTTAGCGTCCCGACAGGCGATCTCCTACGAGCAGTACTTC
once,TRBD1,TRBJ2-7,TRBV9,CASKAGGNHGKLYF,TGTGCCAGCAAGGCAGGGGGAAATCATGGAAAACTGTACTTC
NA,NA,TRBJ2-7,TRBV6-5,CASSYSGTGDSYEQYF,TGTGCCAGCAGTTACTCGGGGACTGGGGACTCCTACGAGCAGTACTTC
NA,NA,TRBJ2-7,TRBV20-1,CSAIMRGSYEQYF,TGCAGTGCTATAATGAGGGGTTCCTACGAGCAGTACTTC
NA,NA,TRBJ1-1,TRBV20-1,CSADMAGRNPEAFF,TGCAGTGCAGACATGGCAGGGCGGAACCCTGAAGCTTTCTTT
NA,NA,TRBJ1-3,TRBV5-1,CASSLGVSGNTIYF,TGCGCCAGCAGCTTGGGGGTCTCTGGAAACACCATATATTTT
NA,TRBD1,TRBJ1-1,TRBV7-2,CASSSGTGGKGTEF,TGTGCCAGCAGCTCAGGGACAGGGGGCAAGGGCACTGAATTT
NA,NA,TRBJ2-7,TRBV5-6,CASRGSRGVYEQYF,TGTGCCAGCAGGGGGTCCCGGGGTGTCTACGAGCAGTACTTC
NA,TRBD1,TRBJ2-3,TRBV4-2,CASTPRTGFFTDTQYF,TGTGCCAGCACGCCAAGGACAGGGTTTTTCACAGATACGCAGTATTTT
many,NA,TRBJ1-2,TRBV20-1,CSARLRHRDDGYTF,TGCAGTGCTAGGCTTCGGCACAGGGACGATGGCTACACCTTC
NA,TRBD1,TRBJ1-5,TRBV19,CASSLNRGCDQPLHF,TGTGCCAGTAGTCTTAACAGGGGCTGTGATCAGCCCTTGCATTTT
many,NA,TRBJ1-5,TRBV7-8,CASSLTVAGEGQPQHF,TGTGCCAGCAGCTTAACTGTGGCGGGGGAGGGACAGCCCCAGCATTTT
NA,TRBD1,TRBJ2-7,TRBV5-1,CASSYSGTGGNEQYF,TGCGCCAGCAGCTACTCGGGGACAGGGGGCAACGAGCAGTACTTC